The 8 T cell receptor beta chains reported below all come from one sample, sequenced in a study of T cell repertoires in cytomegalovirus infection. TCRdb passed the reads through MiXCR, listing each CDR3 protein once. The sample lists 150,000 to 200,000 distinct CDR3 sequences; 28% were seen once. The specimen was PBMCs. The receptor source for this set is a human donor in good health (CMV status not recorded). Some clones in this sample may be carry-over from other donors' samples.

The chain links TRBV9 to TRBJ2-5; TRBD1 agrees at 7 bases. CDR1 is SGDLS and CDR2 is YYNGEE in the germline V gene. The trim removed 7 bases at V and 3 bases at J, leaving 6 bases unmatched. The CDR3 is 13 amino acids. In DNA form, the CDR3 reads TGTGCCAGCTCCGTTACAGGGGAAGAGACCCAGTACTTC. Protein sequence: CASSVTGEETQYF.

This clonotype was counted between two and nine times. This chain joins TRBV6-2 or TRBV6-3 and TRBJ2-2; no clear D gene. With 10 bases removed from V and 0 bases from J, the gap between germline ends came to 15 bases. Germline V gene sequence: CDR1 MNHEY, CDR2 SVGEGT. This CDR3 is built from 15 residues. In DNA, the CDR3 is TGTGCCATATCCCCGAGTCTAACGAACACCGGGGAGCTGTTTTTT. Translated, it gives CAISPSLTNTGELFF.

This clonotype was found a few times. The chain links TRBV5-4 to TRBJ2-7, with unresolved D. The CDR3 totals 14 residues. V was clipped by 0 bases and J by 7 bases, with 14 bases between them. The germline V gene has CDR1 SGHNT and CDR2 YYREEE (reference sequence). The chain's CDR3 is CASSLDPLLGEQYF. The CDR3 nucleotides are TGTGCCAGCAGCTTGGACCCCCTCCTTGGGGAGCAGTACTTC.

Only a few counts were recorded for this clonotype. The chain recombines TRBV12-3 or TRBV12-4 with TRBJ1-2, with D hard to call. The CDR3 loop spans 17 amino acids. The V gene lost 3 bases and the J gene lost 0 bases, with 17 bases spanning the gap. The CDR3 DNA is TGTGCCAGCAGTTTTGATGGGCGCTTCTCTACTAACTATGGCTACACCTTC. It encodes CASSFDGRFSTNYGYTF.

V gene TRBV25-1 combines with J gene TRBJ2-1; 8 nucleotides align to TRBD1. There are 15 residues in the CDR3. Germline trimming cut 2 bases from V and 8 bases from J; bases unmatched to any gene: 8. Germline assignment: CDR1 MGHDK and CDR2 SYGVNS. CDR3 in DNA: TGTGCCAGCAGTGAAAGGGCAGGGGGCGGCGATGAGCAGTTCTTC. This encodes CASSERAGGGDEQFF.

The rearrangement uses TRBV20-1 and TRBJ2-3, with D unclear. Trimming shortened V by 3 bases and J by 8 bases, and 12 bases separated the two germline ends. Germline CDR1 is DFQATT and CDR2 is SNEGSKA (reference sequence). The CDR3 sequence is 12 residues long. The CDR3 DNA reads as TGCAGTGCTAGTAAGAGGACCGGTACGCAGTATTTT. Residues: CSASKRTGTQYF.

V and J are TRBV14 and TRBJ2-3; a weak D match, TRBD1 (6 bases). V was trimmed by 6 bases and J by 0 bases, leaving 13 bases between them. This CDR3 is built from 15 residues. CDR1 and CDR2 (germline): SGHDN, FVKESK. The CDR3 loop is CASSKQGSSTDTQYF. CDR3 DNA: TGTGCCAGCAGTAAACAGGGATCTAGCACAGATACGCAGTATTTT.

Worth noting for this clonotype: A single base separates this from a much larger clone, so it may be a read error. The chain is built from TRBV7-2 and TRBJ1-1; possible D gene TRBD1, 5 bases. The CDR3 contains 13 residues. CDR1 and CDR2 (germline): SGHTA, FQGNSA. CDR3 nucleotide sequence: TGTGCCAGCAGCCTGGACATGAACACTGATGCTTTCTTT. Protein product: CASSLDMNTDAFF.